This T cell receptor (beta chain) was found in a study of vaccination and CD4 T cells after COVID-19. Of note for this clonotype: The antigen is not known.

Treatment reported: approximately 9-day PBMC culture with coronavirus spike peptide pools or control peptides (ViraFEST assay). Cultured CD4+ T-cell DNA underwent Oncomine TCR Beta short-read sequencing. Via MiXCR, TCRdb re-called the PCR reads, giving one row per CDR3 protein. Seen here are about 17,000 distinct CDR3 sequences, 43% observed once, and the top ten hold over 5.5%. Per the germline V gene, CDR1 is MNHNS and CDR2 is SASEGT. This CDR3 has 14 amino acids. The J segment lost 2 bases and the V segment lost 6 bases, leaving 4 bases of the junction unmatched. The receptor's source is a human donor who had recovered from COVID-19. The specimen comprised CD4+ T cells from blood, cultured in vitro, sampled before SARS-CoV-2 vaccination. The chain recombines TRBV6-1 with TRBJ1-2, with TRBD1 matching over 9 bases. The DNA of the CDR3 is TGTGCCAGCAGCCCCGGACAGGGGAACTATGGCTACACCTTC. This sequence encodes CASSPGQGNYGYTF.